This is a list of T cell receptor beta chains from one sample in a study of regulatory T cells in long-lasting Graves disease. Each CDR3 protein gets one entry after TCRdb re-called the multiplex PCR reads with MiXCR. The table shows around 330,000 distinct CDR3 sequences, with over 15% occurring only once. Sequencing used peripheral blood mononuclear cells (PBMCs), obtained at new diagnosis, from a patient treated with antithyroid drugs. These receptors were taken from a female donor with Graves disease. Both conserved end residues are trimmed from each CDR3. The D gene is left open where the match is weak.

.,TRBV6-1,ASSVGGGTLETQY
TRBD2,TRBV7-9,ASSLVAGVEQF
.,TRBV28,ASSTPQVLYEQY
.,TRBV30,AWRDLSGNTIY
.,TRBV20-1,SANSGSTPLLEQY
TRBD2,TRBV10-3,ATDSGSGYEQY
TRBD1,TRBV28,ASSNPDRDPSYGYT
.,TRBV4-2,ASSHTGNTGELF
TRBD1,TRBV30,AWGDRGNYGYT
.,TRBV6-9,ASSYQGSGNYEQY
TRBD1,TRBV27,ASSPINRGGPPNQPQH
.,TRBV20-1,SADGDIDQETQY
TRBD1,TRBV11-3,ASSAFRGEYTEAF
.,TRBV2,ASGGGYYEQY
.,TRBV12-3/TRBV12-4,ASSLNLPYEQY
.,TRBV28,ASKAPPGGEKLF
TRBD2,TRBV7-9,ASSLAAGGPYEQF
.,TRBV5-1,ASSPSGPGYT
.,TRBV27,ATLQTRGSYEQY
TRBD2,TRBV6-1,ATETSRSSYEQY
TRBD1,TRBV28,ASRRGQGAAEQF
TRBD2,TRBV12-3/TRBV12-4,ASSFAAGASYEQY
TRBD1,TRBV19,ASSSNRGLIGSYEQY
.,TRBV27,ASSLLGSSNYGYT